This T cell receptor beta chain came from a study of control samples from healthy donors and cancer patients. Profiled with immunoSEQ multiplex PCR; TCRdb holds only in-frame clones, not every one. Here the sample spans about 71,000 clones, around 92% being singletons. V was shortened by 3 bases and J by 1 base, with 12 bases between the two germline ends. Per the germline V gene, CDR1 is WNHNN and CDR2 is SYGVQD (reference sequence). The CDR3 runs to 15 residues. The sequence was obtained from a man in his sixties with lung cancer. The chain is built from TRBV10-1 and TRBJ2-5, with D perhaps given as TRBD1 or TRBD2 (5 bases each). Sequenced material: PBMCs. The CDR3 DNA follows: TGCGCCAGCAGTGAAATCGGGACGGCCCAAGAGACCCAGTACTTC. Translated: CASSEIGTAQETQYF.